These 27 T cell receptor beta chains were sequenced from one sample in a study of cytomegalovirus exposure and HLA in healthy donors. Vbeta (60) and Jbeta (13) primers were used in the PCR. Profiled with immunoSEQ multiplex PCR; TCRdb holds only in-frame clones, not every one. The repertoire holds 130,000 or so clones, with over 60% as singletons. The sequencing input was PBMCs. The receptors here all came from a woman aged 40 to 50 in good health and CMV-seronegative.

J is TRBJ1-6 and V is TRBV4-1; possible D gene TRBD1, 5 bases. The CDR3 is 17 amino acids. Germline V gene lookup returns CDR1 MGHRA and CDR2 YSYEKL. V was clipped by 3 bases and J by 9 bases, with 21 bases between them. The CDR3 loop is CASSQYVTGAFGSPLHF. Written as DNA, the CDR3 is TGCGCCAGCAGCCAGTACGTGACTGGGGCATTCGGTTCACCCCTCCACTTT.

Only one count was recorded for this clone. The rearrangement uses TRBV20-1 and TRBJ2-5, with 7 bases matching TRBD1. Unmatched junction bases numbered 2, after V lost 5 bases and J lost 5 bases. The CDR3 has 11 amino acids. In germline, CDR1 is DFQATT, CDR2 SNEGSKA (reference sequence). In nucleotides, the CDR3 is TGCAGTGCTGGCAGGGGGGAGACCCAGTACTTC. This gives the protein CSAGRGETQYF.

This clone was seen just once. The genes are TRBV28 and TRBJ1-2, with 8 positions matching TRBD1. CDR1 is MDHEN and CDR2 is SYDVKM in the germline V gene. J was trimmed by 8 bases and V by 6 bases; bases with no gene match: 14. The CDR3 has 15 residues. The CDR3 region is CASRTQGALGDGYTF. The CDR3 DNA reads TGTGCCAGCAGGACTCAGGGGGCCCTCGGGGACGGCTACACCTTC.

The chain employs TRBV11-2 and TRBJ2-1, with TRBD2 as a possible D gene (5 bases). Germline loops: CDR1 SGHAT, CDR2 FQNNGV. Deletions cut 1 base from V and 1 base from J, with 11 bases between. The CDR3 is 16 residues long. The CDR3 loop is CASSLGPSGSYNEQFF. CDR3 bases: TGTGCCAGCAGCTTAGGTCCGTCGGGATCCTACAATGAGCAGTTCTTC. Based on the CDR3 plus reference TRBV11-2 and TRBJ2-1, the full variable domain is EAGVAQSPRYKIIEKRQSVAFWCNPISGHATLYWYQQILGQGPKLLIQFQNNGVVDDSQLPKDRFSAERLKGVDSTLKIQPAKLEDSAVYLCASSLGPSGSYNEQFFGPGTRLTVL.

The chain uses TRBV4-1 and TRBJ1-2, with a weak D call TRBD1 (5 bases). CDR3 length: 13 residues. Germline V gene data show CDR1 as MGHRA and CDR2 as YSYEKL. V shed 5 bases and J shed 3 bases, with 10 bases lying between them. CDR3 in DNA: TGCGCCAGCAGCGTACAGGTGGACTATGGCTACACCTTC. It encodes CASSVQVDYGYTF.

The rearrangement joins TRBV9 to TRBJ2-3, with 14 nucleotides matching TRBD2. The V gene's germline CDR1 is SGDLS and CDR2 YYNGEE. V lost 2 bases to trimming and J lost 1 base; unmatched junction nucleotides: 6. This CDR3 is built from 18 residues. DNA of the CDR3: TGTGCCAGCAGCGTTAATCCGGGACTAGCGGGGGGCACAGATACGCAGTATTTT. It yields the protein CASSVNPGLAGGTDTQYF.

This rearrangement joins TRBV2 to TRBJ2-3; D is perhaps TRBD2 (6 bases). The CDR3 is 13 amino acids. Germline V gene lookup returns CDR1 SNHLY and CDR2 FYNNEI. V was cut by 6 bases and J by 4 bases, with 11 bases left in between. In DNA, the CDR3 is TGTGCCAGCAGCTCGGGAGTGCCAGATACGCAGTATTTT. Translating gives CASSSGVPDTQYF.

V and J are TRBV28 and TRBJ2-1; 7 bases are a match to TRBD2. The CDR3 contains 15 residues. Germline CDR1 is MDHEN and CDR2 is SYDVKM. V lost 5 bases and J lost 6; bases outside the gene matches: 10. DNA of the CDR3: TGTGCCAGCAGTCCCCAGAGTACGGGGGGCAATGAGCAGTTCTTC. Amino acids: CASSPQSTGGNEQFF.

The genes are TRBV4-3 and TRBJ2-1; TRBD2 aligns across 8 bases. Looked up from germline, CDR1 is LGHNA and CDR2 is YSLEER. The CDR3 consists of 16 residues. Trimming took 3 bases from V and 4 from J; bases not matched to a gene: 8. Here the CDR3 reads CASSHEGSGGYNEQFF. The CDR3 nucleotides read TGCGCCAGCAGCCATGAGGGCAGCGGGGGATACAATGAGCAGTTCTTC.

In this sample, this clone turned up a few times. The V and J genes are TRBV7-8 and TRBJ1-2, with 8 bases aligning to TRBD1. The CDR3 totals 12 residues. Per the germline V gene, CDR1 is SGHVS and CDR2 is FQNEAQ. The V and J ends lost 3 bases and 8 bases, in that order; junction bases with no gene match: 2. The CDR3 coding sequence is TGTGCCAGCAGCTTCGACAGGGGAGGCTACACCTTC. It specifies CASSFDRGGYTF.

About this clone itself: One end of the junction fails to match germline, which may point to a read error. The chain employs TRBV11-2 and TRBJ2-1; 12 positions agree with TRBD2. Germline V lookup: CDR1 SGHAT, CDR2 FQNNGV. The CDR3 has 16 residues. As DNA, the CDR3 is TGTGCCAGCAGCCTAGACACTAGCGGGAGGCCCAATGAGCAGTTCTTC. Residues: CASSLDTSGRPNEQFF.

This chain uses TRBV6-5 with TRBJ1-2, with a tentative D call TRBD1 (5 bases). V shed 10 bases and J shed 4 bases, with 19 bases lying between them. The CDR3 covers 14 residues. The V gene's germline CDR1 is MNHEY and CDR2 SVGAGI. CDR3 sequence (DNA): TGTGCCACCAAGTCGGGGGGACCATCCTATGGCTACACCTTC. This codes for CATKSGGPSYGYTF.

This clone was detected a few times. The V call is TRBV28, the J call TRBJ2-5; 7 nucleotides match TRBD1. The J call may be wrong; the DNA end is better matched by TRBJ2-7. This CDR3 has 13 amino acids. Germline CDR1 reads MDHEN; CDR2 reads SYDVKM. CDR3 bases: TGTGCCAGCAGTCCCGGGACAGCCTTCGAGCAGTACTTC. This codes for CASSPGTAFEQYF.

As concerns this clone: This specimen includes other DNA sequences encoding the same CDR3. The rearrangement joins TRBV11-2 to TRBJ2-1; 7 bases are shared with TRBD2. After removal of 0 bases from V and 10 bases from J, the junction contained 6 bases not matched to a gene. Germline loops: CDR1 SGHAT, CDR2 FQNNGV. This CDR3 has 14 residues. CDR3 sequence (DNA): TGTGCCAGCAGCTTAGAGGCGGGAGCAGGGGAGCAGTTCTTC. It yields the protein CASSLEAGAGEQFF.

This clone was detected only once. J is TRBJ2-7 and V is TRBV9, with a possible D match to TRBD1 (5 bases). The V end lost 2 bases, the J end lost 4 bases, and 16 bases lay between the germline ends. Germline V gene sequence: CDR1 SGDLS, CDR2 YYNGEE. CDR3 length equals 15 residues. The CDR3 is CASSVTGGQVYEQYF. The CDR3 DNA follows: TGTGCCAGCAGCGTTACAGGCGGCCAAGTGTACGAGCAGTACTTC.

The chain carries TRBV6-5 and TRBJ1-5; D is unclear. The CDR3 is 12 amino acids. V gave up 4 bases and J gave up 6 bases, with 7 bases separating them. Germline CDR1 reads MNHEY; CDR2 reads SVGAGI. The CDR3 protein is CASSLPGQPQHF. The CDR3 bases are TGTGCCAGCAGTTTACCGGGTCAGCCCCAGCATTTT.

This chain connects TRBV6-5 to TRBJ2-7, with 8 bases identical to TRBD1. CDR3 length: 15 amino acids. The germline V gene has CDR1 MNHEY and CDR2 SVGAGI. V lost 0 bases, J lost 3 bases, and 4 bases stayed unmatched. DNA of the CDR3: TGTGCCAGCAGTTACTCCGGGACAGGCTTCTACGAGCAGTACTTC. Amino acid sequence: CASSYSGTGFYEQYF.

The V call is TRBV15, the J call TRBJ1-3, with D maybe TRBD1 (6 bases). Per germline, CDR1 LNHNV and CDR2 YYDKDF (reference sequence). The V end was cut by 5 bases, the J end by 0 bases, with 20 bases between. CDR3 length: 18 amino acids. The CDR3 loop reads CATSPSPGHSNSGNTIYF. The CDR3 region has the DNA TGTGCCACCAGCCCCTCGCCGGGACACAGTAACTCTGGAAACACCATATATTTT.

The chain recombines TRBV5-4 with TRBJ2-3, with 8 bases fitting TRBD2. This CDR3 region has 16 residues. V trimming: 3 bases; J trimming: 4 bases; junction bases outside the gene matches: 10. The V gene's germline CDR1 is SGHNT and CDR2 YYREEE (reference sequence). The CDR3 protein is CASSSAGTRISDTQYF. In DNA, the CDR3 is TGTGCCAGCAGCTCGGCCGGGACTAGAATTTCAGATACGCAGTATTTT.

This clone was seen only a few times. This CDR3 is also generated by other DNA sequences in the sample. V and J are TRBV18 and TRBJ2-5; no clear D. The V end lost 6 bases, the J end lost 2 bases, and 10 bases lay between the germline ends. The CDR3 is 13 amino acids. Germline V CDR1 and CDR2: KGHSH, LQKENI. The CDR3 sequence is CASSPGSQETQYF. In nucleotides, the CDR3 is TGTGCCAGCTCCCCGGGTTCACAAGAGACCCAGTACTTC.

V is TRBV7-8 and J is TRBJ2-2, with 11 bases matching TRBD2. The germline gives CDR1 SGHVS, CDR2 FQNEAQ. The CDR3 is made up of 20 amino acids. V lost 2 bases and J lost 1; bases outside the gene matches: 12. This CDR3 reads CASSLLPGTSGTLNTGELFF. The CDR3 nucleotides read TGTGCCAGCAGCTTACTTCCCGGGACTAGCGGAACTTTGAACACCGGGGAGCTGTTTTTT. Supplemented by reference TRBV7-8 and TRBJ2-2, the full variable domain reads GAGVSQSPRYKVAKRGQDVALRCDPISGHVSLFWYQQALGQGPEFLTYFQNEAQLDKSGLPSDRFFAERPEGSVSTLKIQRTQQEDSAVYLCASSLLPGTSGTLNTGELFFGEGSRLTVL.

The chain carries TRBV5-1 and TRBJ1-4; tentatively, D is TRBD1 (6 bases). Per the germline V gene, CDR1 is SGHRS and CDR2 is YFSETQ. The CDR3 totals 17 residues. With 4 bases removed from V and 5 bases from J, the gap between germline ends came to 21 bases. CDR3 nucleotide sequence: TGCGCCAGCAGCCCGGGACACCCCGGCCTGCTAAATGAAAAACTGTTTTTT. It is translated as CASSPGHPGLLNEKLFF.

The chain is built from TRBV4-2 and TRBJ1-2; D ambiguous. V was pared by 0 bases and J by 1 base, with 9 bases between. The germline gives CDR1 LGHNA, CDR2 YNFKEQ. CDR3 length: 15 residues. The CDR3 is CASSQDWRDNYGYTF. For the CDR3, the DNA is TGTGCCAGCAGCCAAGATTGGCGGGATAACTATGGCTACACCTTC.

This clone was detected only a few times. The V call is TRBV18, the J call TRBJ2-7, with D possibly matching TRBD2 (5 bases). Trimming stripped 5 bases from V and 5 bases from J, with 19 bases between. Germline V lookup: CDR1 KGHSH, CDR2 LQKENI. This CDR3 is 15 amino acids long. CDR3: CASSETGVGVDEQYF. The CDR3 DNA reads as TGTGCCAGCTCAGAGACGGGCGTGGGAGTTGACGAGCAGTACTTC.

The rearrangement links TRBV10-2 to TRBJ2-5, with D unclear. The DNA end favors TRBJ2-7, so the J call may be wrong. This CDR3 has 12 amino acids. The germline V gene has CDR1 WSHSY and CDR2 SAAADI. The CDR3 DNA is TGCGCCAGCAGTGAGGGAGCTGTCGAGCAGTACTTC. It specifies CASSEGAVEQYF.

For this clone: One end of the junction does not line up with germline, which may come from a read error. The same CDR3 is also encoded by other DNA sequences in this sample. The chain joins TRBV5-1 to TRBJ2-1; D perhaps matches TRBD1 (5 bases). The germline V gene has CDR1 SGHRS and CDR2 YFSETQ. The length of the CDR3 is 14 residues. CDR3 residues: CASSLRQGYNEQFF. The CDR3 region has the DNA TGTGCCAGCAGCTTGAGGCAGGGCTACAATGAGCAGTTCTTC. Together with reference TRBV5-1 and TRBJ2-1, the CDR3 gives the full variable domain: KAGVTQTPRYLIKTRGQQVTLSCSPISGHRSVSWYQQTPGQGLQFLFEYFSETQRNKGNFPGRFSGRQFSNSRSEMNVSTLELGDSALYLCASSLRQGYNEQFFGPGTRLTVL.

This chain links TRBV5-1 with TRBJ2-4; a possible D gene is TRBD2 (5 bases). Germline V gene sequence: CDR1 SGHRS, CDR2 YFSETQ. The CDR3 runs 13 residues. V was cut by 0 bases and J by 9 bases, with 10 bases left in between. The CDR3 spells CASSLAGRSIQYF. The CDR3 DNA sequence: TGCGCCAGCAGCTTGGCGGGAAGGAGCATTCAGTACTTC. Full variable domain (missing parts from reference TRBV5-1 and TRBJ2-4): KAGVTQTPRYLIKTRGQQVTLSCSPISGHRSVSWYQQTPGQGLQFLFEYFSETQRNKGNFPGRFSGRQFSNSRSEMNVSTLELGDSALYLCASSLAGRSIQYFGAGTRLSVL.